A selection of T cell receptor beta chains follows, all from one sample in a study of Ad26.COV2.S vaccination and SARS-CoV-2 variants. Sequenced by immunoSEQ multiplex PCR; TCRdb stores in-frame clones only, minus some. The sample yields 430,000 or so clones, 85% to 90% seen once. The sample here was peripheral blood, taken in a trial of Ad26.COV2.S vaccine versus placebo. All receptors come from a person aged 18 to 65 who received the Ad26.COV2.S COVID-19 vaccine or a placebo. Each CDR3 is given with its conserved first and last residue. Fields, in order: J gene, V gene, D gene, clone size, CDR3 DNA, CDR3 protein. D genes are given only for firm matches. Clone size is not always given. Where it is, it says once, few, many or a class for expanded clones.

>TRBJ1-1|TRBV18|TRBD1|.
TGTGCCAGCTCACCATGGTTAGGGGGCCCGACCCCTGAAGCTTTCTTT
CASSPWLGGPTPEAFF
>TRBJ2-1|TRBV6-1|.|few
TGTGCCAGCAGTGATCGGCTTGAGCAGTTCTTC
CASSDRLEQFF
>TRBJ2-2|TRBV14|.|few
TGTGCCAGCAGCCTCGACAGCCGGGGGACCGGGGAGCTGTTTTTT
CASSLDSRGTGELFF
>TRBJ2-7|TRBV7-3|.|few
TGTGCCAGCAGCTTATGGGTCGGAGACAGGAGGTACTACGAGCAGTACTTC
CASSLWVGDRRYYEQYF
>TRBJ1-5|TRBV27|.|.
TGTGCCAGCAGTTTCCGGGACCCCAATCAGCCCCAGCATTTT
CASSFRDPNQPQHF
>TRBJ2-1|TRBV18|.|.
TGTGCCAGCTCACCACGCCCGGGACACGATGTCAATGAGCAGTTCTTC
CASSPRPGHDVNEQFF
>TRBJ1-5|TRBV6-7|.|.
TGTGCCAGCAGTTTGAGAACAGCGGACGATAGCAATCAGCCCCAGCATTTT
CASSLRTADDSNQPQHF
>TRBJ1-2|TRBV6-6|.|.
TGTGCCAGCAGCTCCACACTAGGTGGCTACACCTTC
CASSSTLGGYTF
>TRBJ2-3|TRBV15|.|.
TGTGCCACCTCTATTTTCTCCGGCACAGATACGCAGTATTTT
CATSIFSGTDTQYF
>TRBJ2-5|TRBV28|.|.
TGTGCCAGCAGTTTATTCTTTAAAGACCGGACCGAAGAGACCCAGTACTTC
CASSLFFKDRTEETQYF
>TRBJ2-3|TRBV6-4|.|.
TGTGCCAGCAGTGACTCTCATACGGGAGCGGGTACAGATACGCAGTATTTT
CASSDSHTGAGTDTQYF
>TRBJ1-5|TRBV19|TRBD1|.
TGTGCCAGTAGCCTGACAGGGGGACTCGAACAGCCCCAGCATTTT
CASSLTGGLEQPQHF
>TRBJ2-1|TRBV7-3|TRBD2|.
TGTGCCAGCAGCCCTCGATGGACTAGCGGGGATTACAATGAGCAGTTCTTC
CASSPRWTSGDYNEQFF
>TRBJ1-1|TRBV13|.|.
TGTGCCAGCAGCTTAGCTGCAGGCTTGTCGCTAAACACTGAAGCTTTCTTT
CASSLAAGLSLNTEAFF
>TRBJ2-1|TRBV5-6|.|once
TGTGCCAGCAGCTTGGAACAGGTAGCCTCCTCGGCGCAGTTCTTC
CASSLEQVASSAQFF
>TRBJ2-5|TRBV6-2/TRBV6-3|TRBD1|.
TGTGCCAGCAGTCGTCTCGGGACAGGGGGGGAGACCCAGTACTTC
CASSRLGTGGETQYF
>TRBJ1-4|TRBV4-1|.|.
TGCGCCAGCAGCCAAGATCCCGTGGGTGAAAAACTGTTTTTT
CASSQDPVGEKLFF
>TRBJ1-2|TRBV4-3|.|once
TGCGCCAGCAGCCAAGCATTGGGGGTTTCGAACTATGGCTACACCTTC
CASSQALGVSNYGYTF
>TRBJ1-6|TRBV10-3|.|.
TGTGCCATCAGCCGCCAGGGCTCGGATTCACCCCTCCACTTT
CAISRQGSDSPLHF
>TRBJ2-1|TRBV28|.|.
TGTGCCAGCAGCCCTACTTCTTGGGGCGCGAACAATGAGCAGTTCTTC
CASSPTSWGANNEQFF
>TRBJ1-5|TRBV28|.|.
TGTGCCAGCAGTCAGAGCGGACCACACCCCGATTTT
CASSQSGPHPDF
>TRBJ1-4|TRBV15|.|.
TGTGCCACCAGCAGAGATAGGGAGGGTCCCGGTGAAAAACTGTTTTTT
CATSRDREGPGEKLFF
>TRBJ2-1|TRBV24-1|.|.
TGTGCCACCAGTGATCCTACGAGCTCCTACAATGAGCAGTTCTTC
CATSDPTSSYNEQFF
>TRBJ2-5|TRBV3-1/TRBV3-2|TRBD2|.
TGTGCCAGCAGCCAAATTACTAGCGGGGGGGAAGAGACCCAGTACTTC
CASSQITSGGEETQYF
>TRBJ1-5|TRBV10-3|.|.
TGTGCCACCGCTCAGGGCTATAGCAATCAGCCCCAGCATTTT
CATAQGYSNQPQHF
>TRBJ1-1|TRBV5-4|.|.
TGTGCCAGCAGCTTTCTCCGGGACAAAGCTTTCTTT
CASSFLRDKAFF
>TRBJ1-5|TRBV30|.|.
TGTGCCTGGAGCGGACAGTCGAATCAGCCCCAGCATTTT
CAWSGQSNQPQHF
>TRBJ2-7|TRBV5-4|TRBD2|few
TGTGCCAGCAGCTTGGGCCAGCGGGGGGACTACGAGCAGTACTTC
CASSLGQRGDYEQYF
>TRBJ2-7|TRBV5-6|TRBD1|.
TGTGCCAGCAGCTTGAGGACAGGCTCCTACGAGCAGTACTTC
CASSLRTGSYEQYF
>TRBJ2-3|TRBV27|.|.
TGTGCCAGCAGTTTTTCCGGGGAAGATACGCAGTATTTT
CASSFSGEDTQYF
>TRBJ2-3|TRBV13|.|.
TGTGCCAGCAGCTTAGTCGCGGGGACTAGCACAGATACGCAGTATTTT
CASSLVAGTSTDTQYF
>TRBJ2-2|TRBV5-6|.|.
TGTGCCAGCAGCTTGGACCCCGGGGAGCTGTTTTTT
CASSLDPGELFF
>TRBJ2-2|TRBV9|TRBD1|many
TGTGCCAGCAGCGCCGACAGGGGGACCGGGGAGCTGTTTTTT
CASSADRGTGELFF
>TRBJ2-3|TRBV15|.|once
TGTGCCACCAGTACGGCGAGCACAGATACGCAGTATTTT
CATSTASTDTQYF
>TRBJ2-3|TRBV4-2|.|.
TGTGCCAGCAGCCCGCCCGGGGGCTCGGCAGATACGCAGTATTTT
CASSPPGGSADTQYF
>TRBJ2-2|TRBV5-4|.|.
TGTGCCAGCGGCCTGGTCGGGCAGGTGAACACCGGGGAGCTGTTTTTT
CASGLVGQVNTGELFF
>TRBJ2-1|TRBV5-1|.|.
TGCGCCAGCAGCTTGGGGGGGAGCTCCTACAATGAGCAGTTCTTC
CASSLGGSSYNEQFF
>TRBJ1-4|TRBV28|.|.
TGTGCCAGCTGGATGGATGAAAAACTGTTTTTT
CASWMDEKLFF
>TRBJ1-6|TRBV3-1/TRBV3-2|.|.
TGTGCCAGCAGCCCGGGACTCTCAAGCTCCTATAATTCACCCCTCCACTTT
CASSPGLSSSYNSPLHF